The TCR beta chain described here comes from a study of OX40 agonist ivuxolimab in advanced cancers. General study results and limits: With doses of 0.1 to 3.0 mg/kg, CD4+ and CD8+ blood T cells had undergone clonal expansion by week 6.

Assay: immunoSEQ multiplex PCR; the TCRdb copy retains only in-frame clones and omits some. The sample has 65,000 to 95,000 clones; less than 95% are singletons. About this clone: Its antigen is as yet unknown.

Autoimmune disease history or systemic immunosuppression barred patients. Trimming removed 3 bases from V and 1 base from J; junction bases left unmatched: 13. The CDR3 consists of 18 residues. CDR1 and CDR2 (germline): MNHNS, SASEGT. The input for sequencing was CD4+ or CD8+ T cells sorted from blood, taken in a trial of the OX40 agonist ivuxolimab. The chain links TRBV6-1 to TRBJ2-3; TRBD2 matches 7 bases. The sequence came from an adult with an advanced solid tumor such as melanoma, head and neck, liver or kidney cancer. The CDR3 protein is CASSDHPGRGKGTDTQYF. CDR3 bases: TGTGCCAGCAGTGACCACCCGGGGCGGGGGAAAGGCACAGATACGCAGTATTTT.